The 2 T cell receptor beta chains below were found in one sample sequenced in a study of human T cells and chemical hapten exposure. Time point denoted: patch test 1, 2 weeks after DPC sensitization. The treatment denotes: therapeutic diphenylcyclopropenone sensitization with weekly scalp DPC. TCRdb reprocessed the RACE reads with MiXCR, giving one entry per CDR3 protein. This table has fewer than 400,000 distinct CDR3 sequences, around 6.9% appearing once. Source: whole blood, taken in connection with sensitization to the hapten diphenylcyclopropenone (DPC). These receptors were obtained from a young woman with alopecia areata. Some clones in this sample may be carry-over from other donors' samples.

In this sample, this clonotype turned up a few times. The chain joins TRBV7-9 to TRBJ2-2; D may be TRBD1 or TRBD2 (5 bases each). Germline loops: CDR1 SEHNR, CDR2 FQNEAQ (reference sequence). This CDR3 contains 8 residues. Trimming took off 8 bases at V and 15 bases at J, with 7 bases between the two ends. This CDR3 reads CASGTMFF. The DNA for the CDR3 is TGTGCCAGCGGGACGATGTTTTTT.

This clonotype has a count of ten or more. This chain connects TRBV3-1 to TRBJ2-6; no clear D gene. The CDR3 length is 14 residues. The ends were cut back, 0 bases at V and 1 base at J, with 1 base in the middle. Germline values: CDR1 LGHDT, CDR2 YNNKEL (reference sequence). The CDR3 protein is CASSQDSGANVLTF. CDR3 sequence (DNA): TGTGCCAGCAGCCAAGATTCTGGGGCCAACGTCCTGACTTTC. Based on the CDR3 plus reference TRBV3-1 and TRBJ2-6, the full variable domain is DTAVSQTPKYLVTQMGNDKSIKCEQNLGHDTMYWYKQDSKKFLKIMFSYNNKELIINETVPNRFSPKSPDKAHLNLHINSLELGDSAVYFCASSQDSGANVLTFGAGSRLTVL.